This T cell receptor beta chain is drawn from a study of T cells in narcolepsy. CDR3 size: 14 residues. The germline V gene has CDR1 SGHRS and CDR2 YFSETQ. With 2 bases removed from V and 2 bases from J, the gap between germline ends came to 11 bases. The data were produced by immunoSEQ multiplex PCR, yet TCRdb's version contains in-frame clones alone and is incomplete. The sample shows tens of thousands of clones, about 85% of them seen only once. Sequencing used CD45RA- memory CD4+ T cells from PBMCs. This receptor was taken from a human donor with narcolepsy. The genes are TRBV5-1 and TRBJ2-7; D assignment may be TRBD1 or TRBD2 (5 bases each). This chain's CDR3 is CASSFRGDTYEQYF. CDR3 DNA: TGCGCCAGCAGCTTCAGAGGGGATACCTACGAGCAGTACTTC. The full variable domain, in which reference TRBV5-1 and TRBJ2-7 provide the parts outside the CDR3, is KAGVTQTPRYLIKTRGQQVTLSCSPISGHRSVSWYQQTPGQGLQFLFEYFSETQRNKGNFPGRFSGRQFSNSRSEMNVSTLELGDSALYLCASSFRGDTYEQYFGPGTRLTVT.